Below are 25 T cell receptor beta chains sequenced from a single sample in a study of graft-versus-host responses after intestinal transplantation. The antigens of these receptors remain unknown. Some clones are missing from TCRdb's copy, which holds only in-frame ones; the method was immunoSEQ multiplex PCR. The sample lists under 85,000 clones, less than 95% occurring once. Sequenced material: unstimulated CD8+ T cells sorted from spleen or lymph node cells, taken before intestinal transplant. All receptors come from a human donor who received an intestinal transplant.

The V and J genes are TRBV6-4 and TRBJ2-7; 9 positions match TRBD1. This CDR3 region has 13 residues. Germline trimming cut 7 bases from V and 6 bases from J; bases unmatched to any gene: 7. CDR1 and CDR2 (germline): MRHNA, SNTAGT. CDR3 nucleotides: TGTGCCAGCACTGGGGACAGGGCCGGCGAGCAGTACTTC. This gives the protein CASTGDRAGEQYF.

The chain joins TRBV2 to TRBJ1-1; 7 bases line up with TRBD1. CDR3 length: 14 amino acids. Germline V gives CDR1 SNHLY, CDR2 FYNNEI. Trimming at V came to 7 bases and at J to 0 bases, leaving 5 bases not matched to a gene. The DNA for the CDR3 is TGTGCCAGCACCGGAGGGACAGTGAACACTGAAGCTTTCTTT. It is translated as CASTGGTVNTEAFF.

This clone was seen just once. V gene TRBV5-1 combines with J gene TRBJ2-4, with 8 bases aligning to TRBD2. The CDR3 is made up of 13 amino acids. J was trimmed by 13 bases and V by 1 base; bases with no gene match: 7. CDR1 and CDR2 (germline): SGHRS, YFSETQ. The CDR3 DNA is TGCGCCAGCAGCTTGACGGGACTAGTGGAACAGTACTTC. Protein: CASSLTGLVEQYF.

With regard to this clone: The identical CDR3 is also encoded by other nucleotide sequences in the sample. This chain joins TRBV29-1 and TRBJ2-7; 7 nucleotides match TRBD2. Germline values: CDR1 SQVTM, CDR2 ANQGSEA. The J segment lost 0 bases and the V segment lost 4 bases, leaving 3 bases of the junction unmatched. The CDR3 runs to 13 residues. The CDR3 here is CSVGGGSSYEQYF. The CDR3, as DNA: TGCAGCGTTGGGGGGGGGAGCTCCTACGAGCAGTACTTC.

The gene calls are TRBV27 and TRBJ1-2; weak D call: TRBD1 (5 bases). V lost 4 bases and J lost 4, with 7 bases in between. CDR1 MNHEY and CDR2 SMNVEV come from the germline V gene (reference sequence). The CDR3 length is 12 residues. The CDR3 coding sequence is TGTGCCAGCAGTTCCGGGGGCTATGGCTACACCTTC. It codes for CASSSGGYGYTF.

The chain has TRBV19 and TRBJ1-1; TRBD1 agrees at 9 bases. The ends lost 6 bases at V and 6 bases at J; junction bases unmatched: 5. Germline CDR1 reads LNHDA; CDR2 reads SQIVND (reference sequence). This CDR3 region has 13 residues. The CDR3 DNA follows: TGTGCCAGTAGACAGGGGGCTGTGGCTGAAGCTTTCTTT. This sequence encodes CASRQGAVAEAFF.

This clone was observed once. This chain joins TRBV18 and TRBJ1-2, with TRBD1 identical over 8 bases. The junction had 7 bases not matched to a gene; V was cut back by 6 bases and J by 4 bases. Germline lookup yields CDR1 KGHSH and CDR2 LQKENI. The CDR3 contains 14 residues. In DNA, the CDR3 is TGTGCCAGCTCGCCGGGACAGGTCTTCTATGGCTACACCTTC. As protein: CASSPGQVFYGYTF.

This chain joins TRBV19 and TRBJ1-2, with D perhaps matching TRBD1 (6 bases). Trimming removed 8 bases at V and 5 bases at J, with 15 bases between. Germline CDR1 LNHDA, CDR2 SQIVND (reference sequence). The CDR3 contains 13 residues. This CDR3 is CASAGALWYGYTF. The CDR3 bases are TGTGCCAGTGCAGGGGCCCTTTGGTATGGCTACACCTTC.

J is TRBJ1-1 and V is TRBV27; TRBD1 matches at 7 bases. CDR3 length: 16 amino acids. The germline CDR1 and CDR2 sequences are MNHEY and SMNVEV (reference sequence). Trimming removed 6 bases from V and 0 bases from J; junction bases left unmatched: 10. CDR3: CASRTQSTGVNTEAFF. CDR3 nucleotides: TGTGCCAGCAGAACCCAATCAACAGGGGTGAACACTGAAGCTTTCTTT.

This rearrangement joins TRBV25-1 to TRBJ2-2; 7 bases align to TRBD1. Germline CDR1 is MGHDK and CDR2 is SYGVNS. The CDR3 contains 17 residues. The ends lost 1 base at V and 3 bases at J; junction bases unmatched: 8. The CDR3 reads CASSEWDSPRDTGELFF. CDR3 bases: TGTGCCAGCAGTGAATGGGACAGCCCTAGAGACACCGGGGAGCTGTTTTTT.

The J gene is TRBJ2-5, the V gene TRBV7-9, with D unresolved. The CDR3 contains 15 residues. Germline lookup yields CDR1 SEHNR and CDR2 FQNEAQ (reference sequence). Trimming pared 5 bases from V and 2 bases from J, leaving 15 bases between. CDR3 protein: CASSPPLEVQETQYF. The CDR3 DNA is TGTGCCAGCAGCCCCCCCCTAGAGGTTCAAGAGACCCAGTACTTC. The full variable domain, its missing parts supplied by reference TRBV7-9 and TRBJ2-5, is DTGVSQNPRHKITKRGQNVTFRCDPISEHNRLYWYRQTLGQGPEFLTYFQNEAQLEKSRLLSDRFSAERPKGSFSTLEIQRTEQGDSAMYLCASSPPLEVQETQYFGPGTRLLVL.

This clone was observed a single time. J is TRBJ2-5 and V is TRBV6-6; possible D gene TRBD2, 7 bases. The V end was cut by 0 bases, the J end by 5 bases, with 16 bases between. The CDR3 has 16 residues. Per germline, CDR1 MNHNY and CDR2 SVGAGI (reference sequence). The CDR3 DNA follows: TGTGCCAGCAGTTACTCGGGAGGGGGGCTGTGGGAGACCCAGTACTTC. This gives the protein CASSYSGGGLWETQYF.

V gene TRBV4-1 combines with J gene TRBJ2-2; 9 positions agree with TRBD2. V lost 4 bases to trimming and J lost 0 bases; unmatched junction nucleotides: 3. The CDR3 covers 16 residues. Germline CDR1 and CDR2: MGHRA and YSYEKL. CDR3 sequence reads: CASSPSGAANTGELFF. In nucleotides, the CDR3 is TGCGCCAGCAGCCCTAGCGGGGCCGCGAACACCGGGGAGCTGTTTTTT.

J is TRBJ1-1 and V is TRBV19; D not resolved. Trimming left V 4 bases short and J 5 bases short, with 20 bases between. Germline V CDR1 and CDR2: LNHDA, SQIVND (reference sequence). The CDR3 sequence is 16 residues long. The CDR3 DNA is TGTGCCAGTAGTAGGCCAGGAATCGTAAGTGAAACTGAAGCTTTCTTT. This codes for CASSRPGIVSETEAFF.

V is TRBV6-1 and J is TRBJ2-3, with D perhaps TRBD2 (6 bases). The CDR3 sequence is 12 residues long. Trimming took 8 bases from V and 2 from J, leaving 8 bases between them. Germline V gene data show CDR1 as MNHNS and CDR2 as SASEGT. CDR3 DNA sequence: TGTGCCAGCCCGGGGGACACAGATACGCAGTATTTT. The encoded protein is CASPGDTDTQYF.

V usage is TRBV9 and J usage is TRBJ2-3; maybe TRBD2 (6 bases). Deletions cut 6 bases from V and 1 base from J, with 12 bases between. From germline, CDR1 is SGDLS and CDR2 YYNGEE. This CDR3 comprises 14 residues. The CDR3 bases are TGTGCCAGCACCCCGCCGGGGGGCACAGATACGCAGTATTTT. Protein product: CASTPPGGTDTQYF.

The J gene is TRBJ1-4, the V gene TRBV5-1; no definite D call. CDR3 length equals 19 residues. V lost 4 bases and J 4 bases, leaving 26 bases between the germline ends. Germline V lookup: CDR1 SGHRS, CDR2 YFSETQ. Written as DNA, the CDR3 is TGCGCCAGCAGCCGCATTCCGCAGGCGACCACGTCTATTAATGAAAAACTGTTTTTT. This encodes CASSRIPQATTSINEKLFF.

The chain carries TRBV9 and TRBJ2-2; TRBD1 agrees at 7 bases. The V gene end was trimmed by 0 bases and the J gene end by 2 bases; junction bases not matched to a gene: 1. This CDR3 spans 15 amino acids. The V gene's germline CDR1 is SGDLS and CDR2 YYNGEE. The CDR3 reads CASSVGGGNTGELFF. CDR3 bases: TGTGCCAGCAGCGTAGGAGGGGGCAACACCGGGGAGCTGTTTTTT.

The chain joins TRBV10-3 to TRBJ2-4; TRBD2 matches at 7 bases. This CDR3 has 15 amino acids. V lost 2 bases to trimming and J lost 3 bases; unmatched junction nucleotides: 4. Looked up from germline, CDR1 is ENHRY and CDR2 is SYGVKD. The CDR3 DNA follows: TGTGCCATCAGTGAGAGTTGGGGGGGCAAAAACATTCAGTACTTC. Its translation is CAISESWGGKNIQYF.

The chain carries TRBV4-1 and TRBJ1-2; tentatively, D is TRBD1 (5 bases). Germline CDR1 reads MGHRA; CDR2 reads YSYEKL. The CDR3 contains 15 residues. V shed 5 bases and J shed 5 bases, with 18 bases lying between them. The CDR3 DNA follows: TGCGCCAGCAGCGAAGTGGGTCCGTCAGGGTATGGCTACACCTTC. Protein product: CASSEVGPSGYGYTF.

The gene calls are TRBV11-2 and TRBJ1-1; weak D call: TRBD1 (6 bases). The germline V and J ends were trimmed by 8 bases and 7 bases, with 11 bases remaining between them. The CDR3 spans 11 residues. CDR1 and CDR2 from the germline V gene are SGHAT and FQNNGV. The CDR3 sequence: CASLRQVEAFF. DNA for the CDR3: TGTGCCAGCCTTCGACAGGTTGAAGCTTTCTTT. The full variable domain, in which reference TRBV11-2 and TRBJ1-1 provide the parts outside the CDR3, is EAGVAQSPRYKIIEKRQSVAFWCNPISGHATLYWYQQILGQGPKLLIQFQNNGVVDDSQLPKDRFSAERLKGVDSTLKIQPAKLEDSAVYLCASLRQVEAFFGQGTRLTVV.

CDR3 loop: CASSTPRRTGTKEETGELFF. The CDR3, as DNA: TGTGCCAGCAGCACACCCCGACGGACAGGGACAAAGGAAGAGACCGGGGAGCTGTTTTTT. This chain connects TRBV9 to TRBJ2-2; 8 positions agree with TRBD1. The V segment lost 4 bases and the J segment 5 bases; nucleotides outside the gene matches: 22. The CDR3 spans 20 residues. CDR1 and CDR2 from the germline V gene are SGDLS and YYNGEE. The whole variable domain, filled in from reference TRBV9 and TRBJ2-2, reads DSGVTQTPKHLITATGQRVTLRCSPRSGDLSVYWYQQSLDQGLQFLIQYYNGEERAKGNILERFSAQQFPDLHSELNLSSLELGDSALYFCASSTPRRTGTKEETGELFFGEGSRLTVL.

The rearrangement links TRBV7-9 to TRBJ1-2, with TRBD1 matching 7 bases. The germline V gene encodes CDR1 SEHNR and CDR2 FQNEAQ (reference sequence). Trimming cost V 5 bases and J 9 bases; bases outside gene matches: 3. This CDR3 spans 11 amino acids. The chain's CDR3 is CASSMDRSYTF. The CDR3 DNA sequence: TGTGCCAGCAGCATGGACAGGAGCTACACCTTC.

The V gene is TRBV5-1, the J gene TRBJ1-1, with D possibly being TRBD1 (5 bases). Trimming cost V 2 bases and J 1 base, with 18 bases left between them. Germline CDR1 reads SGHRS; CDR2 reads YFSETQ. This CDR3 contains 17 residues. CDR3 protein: CASSLTGVRGGNTEAFF. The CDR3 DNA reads TGCGCCAGCAGCTTAACAGGAGTTAGGGGTGGGAACACTGAAGCTTTCTTT.

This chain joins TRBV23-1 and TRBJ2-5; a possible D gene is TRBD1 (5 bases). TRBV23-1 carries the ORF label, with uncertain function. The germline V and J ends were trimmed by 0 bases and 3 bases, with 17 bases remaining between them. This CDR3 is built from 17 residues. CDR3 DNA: TGCGCCAGCAGTCAATCGCCCTCCAGGACACTTAAAGAGACCCAGTACTTC. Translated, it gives CASSQSPSRTLKETQYF.